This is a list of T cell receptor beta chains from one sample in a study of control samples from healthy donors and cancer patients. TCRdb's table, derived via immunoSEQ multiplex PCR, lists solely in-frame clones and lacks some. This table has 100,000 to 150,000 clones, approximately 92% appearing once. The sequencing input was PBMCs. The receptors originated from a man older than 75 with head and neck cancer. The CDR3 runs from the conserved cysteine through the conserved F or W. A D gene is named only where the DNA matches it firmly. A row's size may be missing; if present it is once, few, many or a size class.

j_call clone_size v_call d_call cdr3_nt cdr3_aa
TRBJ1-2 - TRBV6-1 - TGTGCCAGCAGTGAAGGTCCGAGGGGCTACACCTTC CASSEGPRGYTF
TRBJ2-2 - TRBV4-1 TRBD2 TGCGCCAGCAGCCCAAGCGGGAGGGCCGGCACCGGGGAGCTGTTTTTT CASSPSGRAGTGELFF
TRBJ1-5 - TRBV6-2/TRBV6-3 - TGTGCCAGCAGTTGGGCCCTAGGGAGTCAGCCCCAGCATTTT CASSWALGSQPQHF
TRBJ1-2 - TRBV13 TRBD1 TGTGCCAGCAGCGCCAGGACAGGGGGGAACTATGGCTACACCTTC CASSARTGGNYGYTF
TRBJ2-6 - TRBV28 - TGTGCCAGCAGTTTTGCTGGAGGAGATGGGGCCAACGTCCTGACTTTC CASSFAGGDGANVLTF
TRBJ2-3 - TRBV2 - TGTGCCAGCAGACAGTTCACAGATACGCAGTATTTT CASRQFTDTQYF
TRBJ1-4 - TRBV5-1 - TGCGCCAGCACCTCGAGGATCTTCAGTTTTTCATCGGAGGCTAATGAAAAACTGTTTTTT CASTSRIFSFSSEANEKLFF
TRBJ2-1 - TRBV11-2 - TGTGCCAGCAGCCTCGGGAGATCCACCTACAATGAGCAGTTCTTC CASSLGRSTYNEQFF
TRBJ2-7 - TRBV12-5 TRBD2 TGTGCTAGTGGTTCGGTGGGTGGGAGGGCAACTCGGTACGAGCAGTACTTC CASGSVGGRATRYEQYF
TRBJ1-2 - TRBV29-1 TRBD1 TGCAGCGTCGGACAGGGTGGGAACTATGGCTACACCTTC CSVGQGGNYGYTF
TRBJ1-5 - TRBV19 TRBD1 TGTGCCAGTAGTACCTTGGACAGGGGGTACAATCAGCCCCAGCATTTT CASSTLDRGYNQPQHF
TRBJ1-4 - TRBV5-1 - TGCGCCAGCAGCTTGGCCCCCGGGAATGAAAAACTGTTTTTT CASSLAPGNEKLFF
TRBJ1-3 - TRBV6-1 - TGTGCCAGCAGTGGGGGAACTCAGGCGTCTGGAAACACCATATATTTT CASSGGTQASGNTIYF
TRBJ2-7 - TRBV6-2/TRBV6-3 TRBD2 TGTGCCAGCAGTTGGGGACTAGGGACTACCTACGAGCAGTACTTC CASSWGLGTTYEQYF
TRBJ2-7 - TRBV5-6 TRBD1 TGTGCCAGCAGCCGGGGACAGCTTTCTTACGAGCAGTACTTC CASSRGQLSYEQYF
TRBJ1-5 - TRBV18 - TGTGCCAGCTCACCCTTCGGTGGGGCGGGGTATAGCAATCAGCCCCAGCATTTT CASSPFGGAGYSNQPQHF
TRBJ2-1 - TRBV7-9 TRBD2 TGTGCCAGCAGCTTTGTGGGAGGGCTAGGTGAGCAGTTCTTC CASSFVGGLGEQFF
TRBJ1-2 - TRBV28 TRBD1 TGTGCCAGCAGTTTCGGGACAGTGAGTAACTATGGCTACACCTTC CASSFGTVSNYGYTF
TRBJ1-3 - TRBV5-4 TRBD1 TGTGCCAGCAGCTTGAAGGGACAGGGAAACACCATATATTTT CASSLKGQGNTIYF
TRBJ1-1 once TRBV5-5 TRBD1 TGTGCCAGCAGCAGAGGGACAGCTGAAGCTTTCTTT CASSRGTAEAFF
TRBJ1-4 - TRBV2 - TGTGCCAGCCAGCGGACCTCCGTACGGGAAAAACTGTTTTTT CASQRTSVREKLFF
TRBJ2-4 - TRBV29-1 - TGCAGCGTTGAATCACCTGGGGGCGGAAACATTCAGTACTTC CSVESPGGGNIQYF
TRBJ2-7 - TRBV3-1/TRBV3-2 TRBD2 TGTGCCAGCAGCCTTAGCGGGGGAGAGCAGTACTTC CASSLSGGEQYF
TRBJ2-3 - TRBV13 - TGTGCCAGCAGCGCACCCCTAGGGACTCGCTCTACCACAGATACGCAGTATTTT CASSAPLGTRSTTDTQYF
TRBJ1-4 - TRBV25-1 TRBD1 TGTGCCAGCAGAATCGAGGGGACAGGGGTTGAAAAACTGTTTTTT CASRIEGTGVEKLFF
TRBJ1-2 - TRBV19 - TGTGCCAGTAGTATACGCGGGGTCGGAGGCTACACCTTC CASSIRGVGGYTF
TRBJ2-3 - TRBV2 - TGTGCCAGCAGTGACGTCAGCCGCACAGATACGCAGTATTTT CASSDVSRTDTQYF
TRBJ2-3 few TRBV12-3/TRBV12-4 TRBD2 TGTGCCAGCACCGGGGGGGCGACAGATACGCAGTATTTT CASTGGATDTQYF
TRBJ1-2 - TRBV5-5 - TGTGCCAGCAGCTTGGGACAGGCTAACTATGGCTACACCTTC CASSLGQANYGYTF
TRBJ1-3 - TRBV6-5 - TGTGCCAGCAGTCCGCTTAGGACTGGAAACACCATATATTTT CASSPLRTGNTIYF
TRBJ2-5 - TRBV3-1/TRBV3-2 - TGTGCCAGCAGCCAAGTAGGTGGGACCCAAGAGACCCAGTACTTC CASSQVGGTQETQYF
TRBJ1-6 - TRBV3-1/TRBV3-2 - TGTGCCAGCAGCCAAGTTGCGGCAGGGGTCTCACCCCTCCACTTT CASSQVAAGVSPLHF
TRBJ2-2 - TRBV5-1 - TGCGCCAGCAGCTTGGACGGACTGAACACCGGGGAGCTGTTTTTT CASSLDGLNTGELFF
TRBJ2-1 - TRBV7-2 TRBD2 TGTGCCAGCAGCGAAACTGGACTAGCGAATAATGAGCAGTTCTTC CASSETGLANNEQFF
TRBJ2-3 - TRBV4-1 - TGCGCCAGCAGCCAAGTTCCGAGCGTAAGCACAGATACGCAGTATTTT CASSQVPSVSTDTQYF
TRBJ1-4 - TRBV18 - TGTGCCAGCTCAGGTGGGACGGCCGAAAAACTGTTTTTT CASSGGTAEKLFF
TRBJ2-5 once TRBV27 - TGTGCCAGCAGTTTAAAACGGGGCTGGGAGACCCAGTACTTC CASSLKRGWETQYF
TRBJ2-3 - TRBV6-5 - TGTGCCAGCGCAGGAGGGGGGTTCACAGATACGCAGTATTTT CASAGGGFTDTQYF
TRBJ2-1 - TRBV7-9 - TGTGCCAGCAGCTTAGTGGCGGATTCCTACAATGAGCAGTTCTTC CASSLVADSYNEQFF
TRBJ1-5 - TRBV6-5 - TGTGCCAGCAGGGAGGACACGTATCAGCCCCAGCATTTT CASREDTYQPQHF
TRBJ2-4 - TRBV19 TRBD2 TGTGCCAGTCGAATAGCGGGAGGGGCCCCAAAAAACATTCAGTACTTC CASRIAGGAPKNIQYF
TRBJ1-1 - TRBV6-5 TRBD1 TGTGCCAGCAGGCGGGACAGTGGCCTAGGAGCTTTCTTT CASRRDSGLGAFF
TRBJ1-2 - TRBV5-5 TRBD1 TGTGCCAGCAGCGCTAGGACAGGGGGAATATATGGCTACACCTTC CASSARTGGIYGYTF
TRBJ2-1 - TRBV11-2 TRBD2 TGTGCCAGCAGCTTAAGGTTCGGGACTACTTACAATGAGCAGTTCTTC CASSLRFGTTYNEQFF
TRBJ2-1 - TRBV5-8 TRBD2 TGTGCCAGCAGCTTCAGCGGGAGGAGCTACAATGAGCAGTTCTTC CASSFSGRSYNEQFF
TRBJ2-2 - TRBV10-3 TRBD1 TGTGCCACCGGGACAGGGGTCGTCACCGGGGAGCTGTTTTTT CATGTGVVTGELFF
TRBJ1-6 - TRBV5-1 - TGCGCCAGCAGTTTCGGGGCAAATTCACCCCTCCACTTT CASSFGANSPLHF